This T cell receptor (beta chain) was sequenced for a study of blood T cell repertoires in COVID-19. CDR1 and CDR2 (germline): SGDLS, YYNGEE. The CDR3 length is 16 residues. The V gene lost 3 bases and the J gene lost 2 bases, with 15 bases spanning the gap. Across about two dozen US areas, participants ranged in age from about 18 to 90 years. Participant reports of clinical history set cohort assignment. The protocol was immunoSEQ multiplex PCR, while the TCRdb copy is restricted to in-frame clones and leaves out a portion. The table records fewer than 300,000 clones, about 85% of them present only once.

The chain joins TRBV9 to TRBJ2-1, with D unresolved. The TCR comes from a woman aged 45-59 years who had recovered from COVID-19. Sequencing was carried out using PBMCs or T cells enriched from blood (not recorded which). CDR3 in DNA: TGTGCCAGCAGCGACCTCCGGGTTTCAACCTACAATGAGCAGTTCTTC. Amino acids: CASSDLRVSTYNEQFF.